A selection of T cell receptor beta chains follows, all from one sample in a study of OX40 agonist ivuxolimab in advanced cancers. Some clones are missing from TCRdb's copy, which holds only in-frame ones; the method was immunoSEQ multiplex PCR. The sample holds under 20,000 clones, 70% to 90% seen once. The sample was CD4+ or CD8+ T cells sorted from blood, taken in a trial of the OX40 agonist ivuxolimab. These receptors were collected from an adult with an advanced solid tumor such as melanoma, head and neck, liver or kidney cancer. CDR3s include the opening cysteine and the closing phenylalanine or tryptophan. A D gene is named only where the DNA matches it firmly. The listing skips clone size in some rows; elsewhere it reads once, few, many or a size class.

len | abundance | j_gene | d_gene | v_gene | CDR3nt | CDR3aa
13 | . | TRBJ1-2 | . | TRBV7-9 | TGTGCCAGCAGCTTAGCAACTAACTATGGCTACACCTTC | CASSLATNYGYTF
13 | . | TRBJ2-1 | . | TRBV19 | TGTGCCAGTACCAGACTAGATTCCGATGAGCAGTTCTTC | CASTRLDSDEQFF
13 | . | TRBJ1-1 | . | TRBV5-1 | TGCGCCAGCAGCTTGGATAGGGGGACTGAAGCTTTCTTT | CASSLDRGTEAFF
15 | . | TRBJ1-1 | . | TRBV7-8 | TGTGCCAGCAGCTCACATTACGGGGTGAACACTGAAGCTTTCTTT | CASSSHYGVNTEAFF
15 | . | TRBJ2-7 | . | TRBV4-3 | TGCGCCAGCAGCCAAGATCCAGGAACTACCTACGAGCAGTACTTC | CASSQDPGTTYEQYF
19 | . | TRBJ1-1 | TRBD1 | TRBV4-1 | TGCGCCAGCAGCCAAGTTAGGGACAGGGTAGATTTTTCGTACACTGAAGCTTTCTTT | CASSQVRDRVDFSYTEAFF
16 | . | TRBJ2-3 | . | TRBV4-3 | TGCGCCAGCAGCCAAGCCGGTCCACCTAGCACAGATACGCAGTATTTT | CASSQAGPPSTDTQYF
11 | . | TRBJ1-2 | . | TRBV20-1 | TGCAGTGCATCCGGGACCCATGGCTACACCTTC | CSASGTHGYTF
14 | once | TRBJ2-7 | . | TRBV5-6 | TGTGCCAGCAGCTTTTGGACAGCCCCCTACGAGCAGTACTTC | CASSFWTAPYEQYF
15 | . | TRBJ2-1 | . | TRBV7-6 | TGTGCCAGCAGCTTACTCGGGGGGCTCTACAATGAGCAGTTCTTC | CASSLLGGLYNEQFF
11 | . | TRBJ2-7 | . | TRBV7-9 | TGTGCCAGCGGGCTAGCTGGGGAGCAGTACTTC | CASGLAGEQYF
12 | few | TRBJ2-1 | . | TRBV11-3 | TGTGCCAGCAGTCCACTAGGGGGTGAGCAGTTCTTC | CASSPLGGEQFF
15 | once | TRBJ1-1 | . | TRBV7-3 | TGTGCCAGCAGCTCCCGAGGGGGGCGATTCACTGAAGCTTTCTTT | CASSSRGGRFTEAFF
16 | . | TRBJ1-2 | . | TRBV11-2 | TGTGCCAGCAGCTTATCTTCCCAGGGCTTAAAGTATGGCTACACCTTC | CASSLSSQGLKYGYTF
16 | . | TRBJ1-4 | . | TRBV5-4 | TGTGCCAGCAGCTTGGGGACACCTGGTGGGGGTGAAAAACTGTTTTTT | CASSLGTPGGGEKLFF
13 | . | TRBJ1-5 | . | TRBV4-2 | TGTGCCAGCAGCCAAGACAGCAATCAGCCCCAGCATTTT | CASSQDSNQPQHF
15 | . | TRBJ2-1 | . | TRBV28 | TGTGCCAGCAGTTTTCGGGGAAACTCCTACAATGAGCAGTTCTTC | CASSFRGNSYNEQFF
14 | . | TRBJ1-2 | . | TRBV7-8 | TGTGCCAGCAGCTTAGCGTACAGCTCCTATGGCTACACCTTC | CASSLAYSSYGYTF
17 | . | TRBJ2-5 | TRBD1 | TRBV28 | TGTGCCAGCAGTTTAGGTTCGGGACAGCCCTATGGAGAGACCCAGTACTTC | CASSLGSGQPYGETQYF
13 | . | TRBJ2-7 | . | TRBV11-2 | TGTGCCAGCAGCTTAGGGACCGATTACGAGCAGTACTTC | CASSLGTDYEQYF
15 | . | TRBJ2-1 | TRBD2 | TRBV28 | TGTGCCAGCGGAGAGAGGACTAGCTTTGGGAATGAGCAGTTCTTC | CASGERTSFGNEQFF
14 | . | TRBJ2-3 | . | TRBV14 | TGTGCCAGCAGCGAGATGACGACGGGGAATACGCAGTATTTT | CASSEMTTGNTQYF
13 | . | TRBJ1-5 | TRBD1 | TRBV6-1 | TGTGCCAGCCGGGGACAGGGGGGTATAGCCCAGCATTTT | CASRGQGGIAQHF
15 | . | TRBJ1-2 | . | TRBV5-1 | TGCGCCAGCAGCTTGGACGAGGGGACGGAGTCGGGCTACACCTTC | CASSLDEGTESGYTF
12 | . | TRBJ2-7 | . | TRBV11-1 | TGTGCCAGCAGCTTTAGGGCCTACGAGCAGTACTTC | CASSFRAYEQYF
12 | . | TRBJ1-1 | . | TRBV2 | TGTGCCAGCAGTGACCCGCACGTAGAAGCTTTCTTT | CASSDPHVEAFF
14 | . | TRBJ2-7 | TRBD2 | TRBV29-1 | TGCAGCGTTGAGGGACTAGCGGGAGGCTACGAGCAGTACTTC | CSVEGLAGGYEQYF
15 | . | TRBJ1-2 | TRBD1 | TRBV5-8 | TGTGCCAGCAGCCCCACAGGGGCTTGGGGGGCTGGCTACACCTTC | CASSPTGAWGAGYTF
15 | . | TRBJ1-3 | . | TRBV6-5 | TGTGCCACCTCCCTGGGGGGGCTATCTGGAAACACCATATATTTT | CATSLGGLSGNTIYF